This record looks at one T cell receptor beta chain sequence and its context. Its antigen remains unidentified. The primer mix had 60 Vbeta and 13 Jbeta primers. The table came from immunoSEQ multiplex PCR; TCRdb's copy has only in-frame clones and leaves some out. The repertoire consists of more than 150,000 clones, with more than 75% occurring once and the leading ten covering roughly 0.23%. This sample is part of a study of cytomegalovirus exposure and HLA in healthy donors. General study findings and limits: TCR beta chains numbering some 160 were designated cytomegalovirus-associated.

The origin of this receptor is a girl less than two years old in good health and CMV-seronegative. Source material: PBMCs.

In DNA, the CDR3 is TGTGCCAGCAGCCTCGAGGAGAATGAGCAGTTCTTC. Encoded protein: CASSLEENEQFF. The gene calls are TRBV4-2 and TRBJ2-1, with D uncertain. CDR3 length equals 12 residues. The V end was cut by 4 bases, the J end by 7 bases, with 8 bases between. The germline gives CDR1 LGHNA, CDR2 YNFKEQ.